This TCR beta chain appears in the sequencing data of a study of blood T cell repertoires in COVID-19. Across the whole study: The study drew acute and convalescent COVID-19 samples from the United States, Italy and Spain. PBMCs, B-cell-depleted T cells, or T cells provided the cDNA or gDNA that made up the material.

V trimming: 1 base; J trimming: 5 bases; junction bases outside the gene matches: 14. Germline V gives CDR1 LGHNA, CDR2 YNFKEQ. This CDR3 is built from 18 residues. Original data processing: Reference gene primer amplification in the assay estimated nucleated cell counts. Assay used: immunoSEQ multiplex PCR; TCRdb lists only in-frame clones, some missing. V and J calls and clone size are given by that table; D and trimming were obtained from the DNA. The sample carries 70,000 to 90,000 clones, more than 75% recorded once. The sample taken for sequencing was peripheral blood. This clonotype was obtained from a human donor in a cohort sampled during active COVID-19. The chain links TRBV4-2 to TRBJ2-1; TRBD1 matches 7 bases. CDR3 bases: TGTGCCAGCAGCCAAGTGTGGGGACAGCAGGCCACCGACAATGAGCAGTTCTTC. The encoded protein is CASSQVWGQQATDNEQFF.